Sequencing of this T cell receptor (beta chain) was carried out in a study of T cell responses to AZD1222 COVID-19 vaccine. This clone was seen just once. Its antigen is not known. V lost 3 bases, J lost 5 bases, and 10 bases lay in between. Per germline, CDR1 KGHSH and CDR2 LQKENI. The CDR3 runs to 13 residues. Study-wide results and caveats: In a largely white British group with more females than males, clonal diversity was possibly underestimated. With dominance at 160-218 and 743-854, vaccine-associated CD4 TCRs spanned spike. Repertoire samples came only from after the peak T cell response.

TCRdb's copy holds only in-frame clones and misses some; the assay was immunoSEQ multiplex PCR. The sample contains roughly 95,000 clones, 90% to 95% of which appear only once. The chain recombines TRBV18 with TRBJ1-1, with a weak D call TRBD1 (5 bases). Source: peripheral blood, taken 28 days after the second AZD1222 dose. The sequence derives from an adult who received the AZD1222 COVID-19 vaccine. CDR3 coding DNA: TGTGCCAGCTCACCCACCAGGGAGACTGAAGCTTTCTTT. This gives the protein CASSPTRETEAFF.